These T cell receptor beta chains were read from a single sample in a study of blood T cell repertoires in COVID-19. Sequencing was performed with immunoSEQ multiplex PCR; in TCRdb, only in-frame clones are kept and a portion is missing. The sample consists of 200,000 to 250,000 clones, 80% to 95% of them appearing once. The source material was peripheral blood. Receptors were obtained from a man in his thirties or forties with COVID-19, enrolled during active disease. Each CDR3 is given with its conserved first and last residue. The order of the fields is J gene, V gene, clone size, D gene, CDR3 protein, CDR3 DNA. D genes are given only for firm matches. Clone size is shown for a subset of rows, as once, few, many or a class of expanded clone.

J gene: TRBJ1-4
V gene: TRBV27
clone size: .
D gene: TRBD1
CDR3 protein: CASSLTGGGEKLFF
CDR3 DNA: TGTGCCAGCAGTTTGACAGGGGGTGGTGAAAAACTGTTTTTT

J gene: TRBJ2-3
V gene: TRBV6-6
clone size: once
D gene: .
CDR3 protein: CASSQQFMGGRNTDTQYF
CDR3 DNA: TGTGCCAGCAGTCAACAGTTCATGGGGGGGCGAAACACAGATACGCAGTATTTT

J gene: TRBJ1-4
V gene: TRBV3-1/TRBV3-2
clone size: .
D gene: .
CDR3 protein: CASSPHGLNEKLFF
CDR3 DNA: TGTGCCAGCAGCCCTCATGGGCTTAATGAAAAACTGTTTTTT

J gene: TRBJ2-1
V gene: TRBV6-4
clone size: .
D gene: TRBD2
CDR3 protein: CASSDSGGANEQFF
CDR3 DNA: TGTGCCAGCAGTGATAGCGGGGGGGCCAATGAGCAGTTCTTC

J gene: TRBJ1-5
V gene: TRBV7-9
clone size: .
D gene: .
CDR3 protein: CASSFGQPQHF
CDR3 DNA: TGTGCCAGCAGCTTCGGGCAGCCCCAGCATTTT

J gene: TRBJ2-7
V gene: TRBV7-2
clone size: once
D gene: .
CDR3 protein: CASSLDLGAPSYEQYF
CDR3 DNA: TGTGCCAGCAGCTTAGATTTGGGGGCCCCCTCCTACGAGCAGTACTTC

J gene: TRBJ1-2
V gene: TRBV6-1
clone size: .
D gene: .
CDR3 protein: CASSERQGGGYTF
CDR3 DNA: TGTGCCAGCAGTGAACGGCAGGGTGGCGGCTACACCTTC

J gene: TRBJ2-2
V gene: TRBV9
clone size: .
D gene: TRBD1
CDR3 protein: CASSAGDRGIGELFF
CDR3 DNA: TGTGCCAGCAGCGCTGGGGACAGGGGTATCGGGGAGCTGTTTTTT

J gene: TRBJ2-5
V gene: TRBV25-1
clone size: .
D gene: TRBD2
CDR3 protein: CASSTGGPGETQYF
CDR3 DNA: TGTGCCAGCAGCACGGGGGGGCCTGGGGAGACCCAGTACTTC

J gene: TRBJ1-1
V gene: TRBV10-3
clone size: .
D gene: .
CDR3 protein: CAISYHGENTEAFF
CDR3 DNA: TGTGCCATCAGTTATCACGGAGAGAACACTGAAGCTTTCTTT

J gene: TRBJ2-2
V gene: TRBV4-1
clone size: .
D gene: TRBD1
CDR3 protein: CASSKTGTGGRNTGELFF
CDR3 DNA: TGCGCCAGCAGCAAAACCGGGACAGGGGGCAGGAACACCGGGGAGCTGTTTTTT

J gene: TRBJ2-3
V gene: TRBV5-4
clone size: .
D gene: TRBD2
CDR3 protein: CASSPGLAGTTDTQYF
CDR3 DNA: TGTGCCAGCAGCCCGGGACTAGCGGGGACCACAGATACGCAGTATTTT

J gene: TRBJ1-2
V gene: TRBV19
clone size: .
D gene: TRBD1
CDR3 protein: CASSMENTGTDYGYTF
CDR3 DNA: TGTGCCAGTAGTATGGAAAACACGGGGACAGACTATGGCTACACCTTC

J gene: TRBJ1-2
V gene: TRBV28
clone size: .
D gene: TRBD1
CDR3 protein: CASSLGWGQGDGYTF
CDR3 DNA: TGTGCCAGCAGTTTAGGTTGGGGACAGGGTGACGGCTACACCTTC

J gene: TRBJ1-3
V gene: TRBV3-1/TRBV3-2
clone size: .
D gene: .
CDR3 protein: CASSQGAGSGNTIYF
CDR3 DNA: TGTGCCAGCAGCCAAGGGGCCGGCTCTGGAAACACCATATATTTT

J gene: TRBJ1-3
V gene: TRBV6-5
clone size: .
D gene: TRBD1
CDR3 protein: CASRGQGSSGNTIYF
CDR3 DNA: TGTGCCAGCAGAGGACAGGGGTCATCCGGAAACACCATATATTTT

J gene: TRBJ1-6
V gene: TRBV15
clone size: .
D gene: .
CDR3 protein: CATSRDKAGTGSPLHF
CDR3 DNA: TGTGCCACCAGCAGAGATAAGGCAGGGACTGGGTCACCCCTCCACTTT

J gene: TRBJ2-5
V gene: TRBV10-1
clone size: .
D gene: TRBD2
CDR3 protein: CASSDPLSGSGAQYF
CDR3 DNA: TGCGCCAGCAGCGACCCTCTTAGCGGGTCCGGGGCCCAGTACTTC

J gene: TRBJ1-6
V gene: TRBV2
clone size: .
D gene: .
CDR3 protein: CASSEEGQGYNSPLHF
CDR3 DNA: TGTGCCAGCAGTGAAGAGGGGCAGGGCTATAATTCACCCCTCCACTTT

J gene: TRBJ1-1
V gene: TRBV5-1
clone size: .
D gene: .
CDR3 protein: CASSLSGAPKTNTEAFF
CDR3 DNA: TGCGCCAGCAGCTTGTCAGGGGCACCAAAGACGAACACTGAAGCTTTCTTT

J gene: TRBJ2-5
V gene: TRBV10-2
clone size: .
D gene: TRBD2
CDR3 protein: CASSGLAGEAETQYF
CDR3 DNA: TGCGCCAGCAGCGGACTAGCGGGGGAAGCAGAGACCCAGTACTTC

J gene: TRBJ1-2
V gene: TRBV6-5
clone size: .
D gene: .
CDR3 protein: CASSPTGVGGYTF
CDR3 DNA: TGTGCCAGCAGTCCGACCGGAGTTGGTGGCTACACCTTC

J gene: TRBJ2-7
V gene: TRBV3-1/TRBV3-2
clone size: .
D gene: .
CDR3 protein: CASSRTSPPYEQYF
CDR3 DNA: TGTGCCAGCAGCCGTACTAGTCCCCCCTACGAGCAGTACTTC

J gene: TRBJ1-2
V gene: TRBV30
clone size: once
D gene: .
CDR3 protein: CAWTSRLGRVYGYTF
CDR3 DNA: TGTGCCTGGACCTCGCGGCTAGGCAGGGTCTATGGCTACACCTTC

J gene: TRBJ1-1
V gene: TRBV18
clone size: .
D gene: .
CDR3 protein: CASSPADTMNTEAFF
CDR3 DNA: TGTGCCAGCTCACCGGCGGACACCATGAACACTGAAGCTTTCTTT

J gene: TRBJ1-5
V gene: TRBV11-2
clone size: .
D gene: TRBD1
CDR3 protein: CASSPGQGAQPQHF
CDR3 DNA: TGTGCCAGCAGCCCCGGACAGGGAGCCCAGCCCCAGCATTTT

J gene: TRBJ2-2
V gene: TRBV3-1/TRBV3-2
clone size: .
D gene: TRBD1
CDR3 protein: CASSETGKGTGELFF
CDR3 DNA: TGTGCCAGCTCCGAGACAGGGAAAGGCACCGGGGAGCTGTTTTTT

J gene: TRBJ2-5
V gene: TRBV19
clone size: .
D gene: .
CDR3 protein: CASSTTPPQGQETQYF
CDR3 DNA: TGTGCCAGTAGTACCACCCCCCCGCAGGGACAAGAGACCCAGTACTTC

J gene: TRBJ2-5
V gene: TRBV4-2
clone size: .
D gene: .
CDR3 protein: CASSLKGGETQYF
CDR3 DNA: TGTGCCAGCAGCCTGAAGGGCGGGGAGACCCAGTACTTC

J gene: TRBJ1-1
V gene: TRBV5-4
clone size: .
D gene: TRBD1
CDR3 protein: CATQTGGMERNTEAFF
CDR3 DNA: TGTGCCACCCAGACAGGGGGCATGGAACGTAACACTGAAGCTTTCTTT

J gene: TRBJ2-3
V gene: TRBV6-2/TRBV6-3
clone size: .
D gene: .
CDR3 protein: CASSRRDTQYF
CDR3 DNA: TGTGCCAGCAGCCGCAGAGATACGCAGTATTTT

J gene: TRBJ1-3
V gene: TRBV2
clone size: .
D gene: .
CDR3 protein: CASRTFRNTIYF
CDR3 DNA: TGTGCCAGCAGGACTTTCAGAAACACCATATATTTT

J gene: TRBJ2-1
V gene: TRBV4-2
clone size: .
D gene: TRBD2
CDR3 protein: CASSQHPSRGGLAYNEQFF
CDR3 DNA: TGTGCCAGCAGCCAACACCCCTCGCGGGGGGGCTTGGCCTACAATGAGCAGTTCTTC

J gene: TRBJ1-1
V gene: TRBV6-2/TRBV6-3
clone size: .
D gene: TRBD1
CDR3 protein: CASSYPDRVGKNTEAFF
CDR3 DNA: TGTGCCAGCAGTTACCCCGACAGGGTAGGTAAGAACACTGAAGCTTTCTTT

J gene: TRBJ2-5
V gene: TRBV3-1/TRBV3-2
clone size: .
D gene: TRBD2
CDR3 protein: CASSQDLASGRETQYF
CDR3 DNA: TGTGCCAGCAGCCAAGATTTGGCTAGCGGGCGAGAGACCCAGTACTTC

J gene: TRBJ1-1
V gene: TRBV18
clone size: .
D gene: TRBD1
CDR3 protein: CASSPGGQGAAFF
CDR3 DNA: TGTGCCAGCTCACCCGGGGGACAGGGTGCTGCTTTCTTT

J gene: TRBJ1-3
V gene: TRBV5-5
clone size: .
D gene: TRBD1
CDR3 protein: CASSLARTGFSGNTIYF
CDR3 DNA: TGTGCCAGCAGCTTGGCCCGGACAGGGTTTTCTGGAAACACCATATATTTT

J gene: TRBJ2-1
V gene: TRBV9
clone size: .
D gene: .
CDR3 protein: CASSIRGSEYIYNEQFF
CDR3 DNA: TGTGCCAGCAGCATCCGGGGGTCGGAGTACATCTACAATGAGCAGTTCTTC

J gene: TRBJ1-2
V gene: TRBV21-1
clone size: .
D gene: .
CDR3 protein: CASSSQGGITGPGYTF
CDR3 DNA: TGTGCCAGCAGCTCACAGGGGGGGATTACAGGCCCTGGCTACACCTTC

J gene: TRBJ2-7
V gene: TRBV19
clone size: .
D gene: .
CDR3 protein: CASSPTPALEQYF
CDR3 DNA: TGTGCCAGTAGTCCGACACCGGCCCTCGAGCAGTACTTC

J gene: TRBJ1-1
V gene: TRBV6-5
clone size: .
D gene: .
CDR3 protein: CASRDTWDTEAFF
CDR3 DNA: TGTGCCAGCAGAGACACTTGGGACACTGAAGCTTTCTTT

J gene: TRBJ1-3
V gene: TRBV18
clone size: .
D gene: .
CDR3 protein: CASSPRTGQSIYF
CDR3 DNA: TGTGCCAGCTCACCACGAACAGGGCAATCCATATATTTT